This TCR beta chain appears in the sequencing data of a study of Ad26.COV2.S vaccination and SARS-CoV-2 variants. In the study overall: Into the muscle, Ad26.COV2.S was dosed once or twice, 56 days apart. Study-level findings and limits: Following vaccination, spike-specific CD8+ and CD4+ T cell responses reportedly exhibited substantial breadth.

Of note for this clone: Its antigen is not known.

Sequencing used immunoSEQ multiplex PCR; TCRdb keeps in-frame clones, though not all of them. The table shows over 350,000 clones, with more than 85% occurring only once. Treatment indicated: around 19 received Ad26.COV2.S at low or high dose, single or two shots; 5 received placebo; per-sample allocation not given. Sampling was performed 63 days after the first vaccine or placebo injection. Expression of Wuhan-strain SARS-CoV-2 spike came from the Ad26 vector that formed the vaccine. Germline CDR1 is LGHDT and CDR2 is YNNKEL (reference sequence). The CDR3 spans 16 residues. With 3 bases clipped from V and 3 bases from J, the junction kept 6 bases outside the gene matches.

The J gene is TRBJ1-2, the V gene TRBV3-1 (or the pseudogene TRBV3-2), with 11 bases matching TRBD1. The sequence came from a person between 18 and 65 years old who received the Ad26.COV2.S COVID-19 vaccine or a placebo. The sample here was peripheral blood, taken in a trial of Ad26.COV2.S vaccine versus placebo. For the CDR3, the DNA is TGTGCCAGCAGCCAGGTGGGACAGGGGGTATACTATGGCTACACCTTC. Translating gives CASSQVGQGVYYGYTF.